The 19 T cell receptor beta chains below were found in one sample sequenced in a study of graft-versus-host responses after intestinal transplantation. TCRdb's table, derived via immunoSEQ multiplex PCR, lists solely in-frame clones and lacks some. The table has 80,000 to 95,000 clones, around nine tenths seen once; the top ten hold 6%. Their specific antigens are unknown. The source material was unstimulated CD8+ T cells sorted from spleen or lymph node cells, sampled before intestinal transplant. The receptors stem from a human donor who received an intestinal transplant.

The chain recombines TRBV2 with TRBJ1-2; 9 nucleotides match TRBD1. This CDR3 spans 19 amino acids. Germline-derived CDR1 and CDR2 are SNHLY and FYNNEI. After removal of 5 bases from V and 4 bases from J, the junction contained 20 bases not matched to a gene. CDR3 nucleotide sequence: TGTGCCAGCAGTTGGCGTATAAAGACAGGGGGTAATCTCGCCTATGGCTACACCTTC. Its protein is CASSWRIKTGGNLAYGYTF.

The J gene is TRBJ2-1, the V gene TRBV5-1, with a tentative D call TRBD1 (5 bases). Germline CDR1 is SGHRS and CDR2 is YFSETQ. This CDR3 has 17 amino acids. V was pared by 4 bases and J by 0 bases, with 17 bases between. The CDR3 here is CASSQGPGSSSYNEQFF. The CDR3 nucleotides are TGCGCCAGCAGCCAGGGCCCAGGGTCAAGCTCCTACAATGAGCAGTTCTTC.

The gene calls are TRBV7-3 and TRBJ2-3; a possible D gene is TRBD1 (6 bases). Germline-derived CDR1 and CDR2 are SGHTA and FQGTGA. Trimming took 1 base from V and 3 from J, leaving 11 bases between them. This CDR3 region has 15 residues. CDR3 DNA sequence: TGTGCCAGCAGCTTAATCGGTCAGGGGACAGATACGCAGTATTTT. Translation gives CASSLIGQGTDTQYF.

V and J are TRBV11-2 and TRBJ2-3, with D tentatively TRBD1 (5 bases). The V gene's germline CDR1 is SGHAT and CDR2 FQNNGV. The CDR3 is 17 residues long. The germline V and J ends were trimmed by 5 bases and 0 bases, with 18 bases remaining between them. CDR3 nucleotide sequence: TGTGCCAGCAGCACCCGGACATCTCGTTCTAGCACAGATACGCAGTATTTT. This translates into CASSTRTSRSSTDTQYF.

This chain connects TRBV6-5 to TRBJ2-5, with D possibly matching TRBD2 (5 bases). The ends were cut back, 2 bases at V and 0 bases at J, with 10 bases in the middle. The germline gives CDR1 MNHEY, CDR2 SVGAGI. This CDR3 contains 15 residues. This CDR3 is CASSYGREHQETQYF. CDR3 DNA: TGTGCCAGCAGTTACGGCCGGGAACACCAAGAGACCCAGTACTTC.

This chain links TRBV5-4 with TRBJ2-7; the D is unclear. Trimming stripped 0 bases from V and 6 bases from J, with 10 bases between. The germline gives CDR1 SGHNT, CDR2 YYREEE (reference sequence). The CDR3 contains 13 residues. CDR3 sequence: CASSLDPPSEQYF. CDR3 nucleotide sequence: TGTGCCAGCAGCTTGGACCCGCCGAGCGAGCAGTACTTC.

The chain joins TRBV9 to TRBJ2-7; 12 bases line up with TRBD1. The CDR3 is 16 residues long. Germline assignment: CDR1 SGDLS and CDR2 YYNGEE. Trimming cost V 4 bases and J 4 bases; bases outside gene matches: 9. The CDR3 nucleotides read TGTGCCAGCAGCCCCGAGGGACAGGGGGCTAAGTACGAGCAGTACTTC. Translated: CASSPEGQGAKYEQYF.

A single count supports this clone. V usage is TRBV7-9 and J usage is TRBJ2-1; tentatively, D is TRBD2 (6 bases). Trimming shortened V by 7 bases and J by 4 bases, and 17 bases separated the two germline ends. The CDR3 is made up of 15 amino acids. Germline V gene data show CDR1 as SEHNR and CDR2 as FQNEAQ (reference sequence). CDR3 residues: CASTPPVAVYNEQFF. The DNA of the CDR3 is TGTGCCAGCACGCCGCCGGTAGCGGTATACAATGAGCAGTTCTTC.

This rearrangement joins TRBV7-7 to TRBJ2-1; 7 bases align to TRBD2. CDR3 size: 13 residues. V trimming: 0 bases; J trimming: 8 bases; junction bases outside the gene matches: 1. Germline assignment: CDR1 SSHAT and CDR2 FNYEAQ (reference sequence). The CDR3 coding sequence is TGTGCCAGCAGCTTAGCGGGGGGGGATGAGCAGTTCTTC. This translates into CASSLAGGDEQFF.

The chain is built from TRBV6-5 and TRBJ2-3; a weak D match, TRBD2 (6 bases). Germline V gene lookup returns CDR1 MNHEY and CDR2 SVGAGI. Trimming shortened V by 2 bases and J by 4 bases, and 13 bases separated the two germline ends. This CDR3 is 15 amino acids long. This chain's CDR3 is CASSYVGGSADTQYF. The CDR3 bases are TGTGCCAGCAGTTACGTCGGGGGTTCGGCAGATACGCAGTATTTT.

V and J are TRBV19 and TRBJ1-1; D possibly corresponds to TRBD1 (5 bases). V lost 3 bases and J lost 2, with 10 bases in between. Per the germline V gene, CDR1 is LNHDA and CDR2 is SQIVND (reference sequence). The CDR3 totals 14 residues. DNA for the CDR3: TGTGCCAGTAGTATTGGGGGTTTAAACACTGAAGCTTTCTTT. This sequence encodes CASSIGGLNTEAFF.

V is TRBV7-7 and J is TRBJ2-2, with 10 bases aligning to TRBD2. There are 19 residues in the CDR3. Unmatched junction bases numbered 12, after V lost 5 bases and J lost 0 bases. Per the germline V gene, CDR1 is SSHAT and CDR2 is FNYEAQ (reference sequence). For the CDR3, the DNA is TGTGCCAGCAGCCCCGGACTAGCGGAGATAAGCGCGAACACCGGGGAGCTGTTTTTT. Its translation: CASSPGLAEISANTGELFF.

CDR3 coding DNA: TGTGCCAGCAGCTTGGTGGGGGAGGGGTTGGAGACCCAGTACTTC. It codes for CASSLVGEGLETQYF. The rearrangement links TRBV5-4 to TRBJ2-5, with 7 positions matching TRBD2. Germline V gene data show CDR1 as SGHNT and CDR2 as YYREEE (reference sequence). This CDR3 spans 15 amino acids. Unmatched junction bases numbered 7, after V lost 0 bases and J lost 5 bases.

V and J are TRBV13 and TRBJ2-1, with D maybe TRBD2 (5 bases). The CDR3 consists of 15 residues. The V and J ends lost 5 bases and 2 bases respectively, with 13 bases between them. Germline CDR1 and CDR2: PRHDT and FYEKMQ (reference sequence). The DNA of the CDR3 is TGTGCCAGCAGCCCTCGGGGTAGAACCTACAATGAGCAGTTCTTC. This sequence encodes CASSPRGRTYNEQFF. Based on the CDR3 plus reference TRBV13 and TRBJ2-1, the full variable domain is AAGVIQSPRHLIKEKRETATLKCYPIPRHDTVYWYQQGPGQDPQFLISFYEKMQSDKGSIPDRFSAQQFSDYHSELNMSSLELGDSALYFCASSPRGRTYNEQFFGPGTRLTVL.

The chain has TRBV25-1 and TRBJ2-1; D gene ambiguous. CDR1 is MGHDK, CDR2 SYGVNS, per germline. V lost 3 bases and J 4 bases, leaving 4 bases between the germline ends. The CDR3 spans 12 residues. In nucleotides, the CDR3 is TGTGCCAGCAGTGAGGTTTACAATGAGCAGTTCTTC. Its translation: CASSEVYNEQFF.

The V and J genes are TRBV11-2 and TRBJ1-4; the D gene is possibly TRBD1 (6 bases). The CDR3 spans 15 residues. Germline CDR1 and CDR2: SGHAT and FQNNGV. Trimming shortened V by 4 bases and J by 4 bases, and 13 bases separated the two germline ends. The CDR3 region is CASSYEDRYNEKLFF. In nucleotides, the CDR3 is TGTGCCAGCAGCTACGAAGACAGGTATAATGAAAAACTGTTTTTT. Together with reference TRBV11-2 and TRBJ1-4, the CDR3 gives the full variable domain: EAGVAQSPRYKIIEKRQSVAFWCNPISGHATLYWYQQILGQGPKLLIQFQNNGVVDDSQLPKDRFSAERLKGVDSTLKIQPAKLEDSAVYLCASSYEDRYNEKLFFGSGTQLSVL.

The chain carries TRBV18 and TRBJ1-2, with a possible D match to TRBD1 (5 bases). V was trimmed by 1 base and J by 4 bases, leaving 10 bases between them. Germline V gene lookup returns CDR1 KGHSH and CDR2 LQKENI. There are 14 residues in the CDR3. CDR3 nucleotide sequence: TGTGCCAGCTCACCACTTCACAGGTTCTATGGCTACACCTTC. It encodes CASSPLHRFYGYTF. Combining the CDR3 with reference TRBV18 and TRBJ1-2 gives the whole variable domain NAGVMQNPRHLVRRRGQEARLRCSPMKGHSHVYWYRQLPEEGLKFMVYLQKENIIDESGMPKERFSAEFPKEGPSILRIQQVVRGDSAAYFCASSPLHRFYGYTFGSGTRLTVV.

The chain employs TRBV9 and TRBJ2-1; perhaps TRBD2 as D (5 bases). Trimming stripped 3 bases from V and 9 bases from J, with 13 bases between. The CDR3 contains 13 residues. Germline CDR1 SGDLS, CDR2 YYNGEE. The DNA for the CDR3 is TGTGCCAGCAGCGCTCCTACTAGTACTGAGCAGTTCTTC. Protein product: CASSAPTSTEQFF.

The V and J genes are TRBV9 and TRBJ2-3, with TRBD1 matching over 8 bases. V lost 3 bases, J lost 2 bases, and 5 bases stayed unmatched. The germline CDR1 and CDR2 sequences are SGDLS and YYNGEE. This CDR3 has 15 residues. As DNA, the CDR3 is TGTGCCAGCAGCGCTAGACAGGGGCACACAGATACGCAGTATTTT. Amino acids: CASSARQGHTDTQYF.